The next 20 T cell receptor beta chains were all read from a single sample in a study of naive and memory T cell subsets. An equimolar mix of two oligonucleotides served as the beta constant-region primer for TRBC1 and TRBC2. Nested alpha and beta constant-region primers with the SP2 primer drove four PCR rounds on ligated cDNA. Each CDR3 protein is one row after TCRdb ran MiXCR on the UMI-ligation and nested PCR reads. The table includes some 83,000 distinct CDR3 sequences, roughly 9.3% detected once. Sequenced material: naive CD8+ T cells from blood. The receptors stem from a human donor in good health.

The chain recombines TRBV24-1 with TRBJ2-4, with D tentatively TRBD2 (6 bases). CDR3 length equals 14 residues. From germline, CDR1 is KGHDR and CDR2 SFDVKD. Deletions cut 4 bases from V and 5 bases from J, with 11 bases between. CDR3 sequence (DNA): TGTGCCACCAGTGAGACCGGGAGAGAAAACATTCAGTACTTC. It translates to CATSETGRENIQYF.

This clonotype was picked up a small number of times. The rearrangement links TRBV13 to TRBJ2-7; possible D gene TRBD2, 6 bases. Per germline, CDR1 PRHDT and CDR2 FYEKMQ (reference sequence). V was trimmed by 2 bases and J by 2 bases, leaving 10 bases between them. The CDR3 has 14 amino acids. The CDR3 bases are TGTGCCAGCAGCTTAAAGGGAGGCCCCTACGAGCAGTACTTC. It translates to CASSLKGGPYEQYF.

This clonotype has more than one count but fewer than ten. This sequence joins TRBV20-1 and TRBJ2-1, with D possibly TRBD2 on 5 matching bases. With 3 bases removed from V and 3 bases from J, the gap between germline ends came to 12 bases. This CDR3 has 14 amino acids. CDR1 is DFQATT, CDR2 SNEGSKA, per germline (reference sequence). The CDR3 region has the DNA TGCAGTGCTAGTGGAGGACCCTTCTACAATGAGCAGTTCTTC. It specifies CSASGGPFYNEQFF.

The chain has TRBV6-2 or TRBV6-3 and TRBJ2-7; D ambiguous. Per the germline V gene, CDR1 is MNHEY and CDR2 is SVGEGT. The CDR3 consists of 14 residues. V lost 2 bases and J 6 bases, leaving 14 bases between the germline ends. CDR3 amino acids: CASSYDILVGEQYF. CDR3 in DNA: TGTGCCAGCAGTTACGACATCCTGGTAGGCGAGCAGTACTTC.

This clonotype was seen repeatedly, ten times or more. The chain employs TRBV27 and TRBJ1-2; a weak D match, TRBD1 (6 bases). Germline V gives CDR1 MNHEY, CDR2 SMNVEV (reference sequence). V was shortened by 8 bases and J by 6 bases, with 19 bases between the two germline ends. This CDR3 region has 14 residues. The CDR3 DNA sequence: TGTGCCAGCTCTAAATCCGGGACAAAAAATGGCTACACCTTC. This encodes CASSKSGTKNGYTF.

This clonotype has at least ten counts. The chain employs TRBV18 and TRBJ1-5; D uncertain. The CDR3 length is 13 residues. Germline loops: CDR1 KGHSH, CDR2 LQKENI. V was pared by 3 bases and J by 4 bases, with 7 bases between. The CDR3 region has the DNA TGTGCCAGCTCACCTTCTCCTAATCAGCCCCAGCATTTT. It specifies CASSPSPNQPQHF.

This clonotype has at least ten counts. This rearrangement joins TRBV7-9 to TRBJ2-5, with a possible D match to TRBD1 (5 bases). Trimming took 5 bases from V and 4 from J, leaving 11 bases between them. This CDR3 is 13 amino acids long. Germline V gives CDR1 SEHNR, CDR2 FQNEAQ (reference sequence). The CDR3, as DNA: TGTGCCAGCAGCGAGACAGTCGGAGAGACCCAGTACTTC. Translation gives CASSETVGETQYF.

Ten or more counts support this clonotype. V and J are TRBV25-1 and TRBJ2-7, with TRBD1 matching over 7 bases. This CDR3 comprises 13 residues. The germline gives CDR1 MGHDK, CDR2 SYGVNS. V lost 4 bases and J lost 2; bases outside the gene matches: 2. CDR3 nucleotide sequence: TGTGCCAGCAGTGGGGACAGCCCCTACGAGCAGTACTTC. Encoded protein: CASSGDSPYEQYF.

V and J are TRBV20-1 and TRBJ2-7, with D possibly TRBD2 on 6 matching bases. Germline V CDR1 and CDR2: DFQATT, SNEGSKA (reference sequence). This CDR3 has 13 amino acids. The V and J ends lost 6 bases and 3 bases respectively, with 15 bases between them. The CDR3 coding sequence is TGCAGTGCCTTCATGGGGACTCGCTACGAGCAGTACTTC. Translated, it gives CSAFMGTRYEQYF.

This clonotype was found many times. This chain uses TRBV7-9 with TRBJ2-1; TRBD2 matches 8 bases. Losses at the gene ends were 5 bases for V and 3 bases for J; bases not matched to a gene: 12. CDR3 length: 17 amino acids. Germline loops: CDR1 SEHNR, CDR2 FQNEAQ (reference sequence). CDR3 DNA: TGTGCCAGCAGCCCCACCGGCGGAGCGGGAGTCTACAATGAGCAGTTCTTC. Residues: CASSPTGGAGVYNEQFF.

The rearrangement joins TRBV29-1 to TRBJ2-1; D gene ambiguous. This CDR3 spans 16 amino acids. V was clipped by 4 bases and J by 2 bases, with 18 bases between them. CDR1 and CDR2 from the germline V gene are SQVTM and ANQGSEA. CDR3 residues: CSVGRKQDLTYNEQFF. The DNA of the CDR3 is TGCAGCGTTGGGAGAAAGCAAGACCTTACCTACAATGAGCAGTTCTTC.

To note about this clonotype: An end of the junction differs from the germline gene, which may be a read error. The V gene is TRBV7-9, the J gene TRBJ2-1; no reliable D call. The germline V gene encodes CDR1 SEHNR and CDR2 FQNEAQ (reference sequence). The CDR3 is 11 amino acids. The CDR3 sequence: CDSSQQGEQFF. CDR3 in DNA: TGTGACAGCAGCCAACAAGGCGAGCAGTTCTTC.

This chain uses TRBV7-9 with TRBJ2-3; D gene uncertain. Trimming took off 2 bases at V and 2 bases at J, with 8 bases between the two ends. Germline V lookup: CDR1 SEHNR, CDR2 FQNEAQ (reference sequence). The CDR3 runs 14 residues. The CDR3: CASSLKAFTDTQYF. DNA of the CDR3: TGTGCCAGCAGCTTAAAGGCGTTCACAGATACGCAGTATTTT.

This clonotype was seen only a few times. The CDR3 DNA reads as TGCGCCAGCAGCCCGAGACTAGGGACTGGCACAGATACGCAGTATTTT. Protein: CASSPRLGTGTDTQYF. This chain connects TRBV5-1 to TRBJ2-3, with D perhaps matching TRBD2 (6 bases). Germline V lookup: CDR1 SGHRS, CDR2 YFSETQ. V lost 4 bases, J lost 1 base, and 16 bases lay in between. The CDR3 consists of 16 residues.

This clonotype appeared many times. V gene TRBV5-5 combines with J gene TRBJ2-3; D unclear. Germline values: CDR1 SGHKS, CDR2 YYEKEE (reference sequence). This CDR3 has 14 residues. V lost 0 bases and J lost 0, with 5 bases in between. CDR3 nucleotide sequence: TGTGCCAGCAGCTTGGACACAAGCACAGATACGCAGTATTTT. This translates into CASSLDTSTDTQYF.

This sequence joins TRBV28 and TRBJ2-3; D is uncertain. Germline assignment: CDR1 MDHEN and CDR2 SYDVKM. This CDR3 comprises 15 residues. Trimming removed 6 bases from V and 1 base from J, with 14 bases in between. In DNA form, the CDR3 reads TGTGCCAGCAGCATGACCAGAACCCGCACAGATACGCAGTATTTT. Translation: CASSMTRTRTDTQYF.

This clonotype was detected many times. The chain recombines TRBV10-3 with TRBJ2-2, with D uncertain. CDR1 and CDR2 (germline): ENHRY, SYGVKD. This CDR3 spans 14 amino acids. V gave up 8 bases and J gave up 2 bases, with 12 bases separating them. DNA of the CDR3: TGTGCCATCTCCCCTCCAGCAAACACCGGGGAGCTGTTTTTT. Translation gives CAISPPANTGELFF.

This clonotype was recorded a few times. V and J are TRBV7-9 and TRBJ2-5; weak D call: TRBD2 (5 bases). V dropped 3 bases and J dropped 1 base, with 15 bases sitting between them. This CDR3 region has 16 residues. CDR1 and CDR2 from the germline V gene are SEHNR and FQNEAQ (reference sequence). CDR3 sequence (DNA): TGTGCCAGCAGCTTTTCGGGGAAGGGCCCCCAAGAGACCCAGTACTTC. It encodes CASSFSGKGPQETQYF.

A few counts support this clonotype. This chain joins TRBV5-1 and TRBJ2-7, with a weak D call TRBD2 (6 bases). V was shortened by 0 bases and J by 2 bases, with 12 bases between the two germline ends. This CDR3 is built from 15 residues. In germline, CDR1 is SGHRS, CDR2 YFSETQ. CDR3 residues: CASSLVGGSTYEQYF. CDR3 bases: TGCGCCAGCAGCTTGGTTGGGGGGTCGACCTACGAGCAGTACTTC. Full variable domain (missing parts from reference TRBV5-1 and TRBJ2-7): KAGVTQTPRYLIKTRGQQVTLSCSPISGHRSVSWYQQTPGQGLQFLFEYFSETQRNKGNFPGRFSGRQFSNSRSEMNVSTLELGDSALYLCASSLVGGSTYEQYFGPGTRLTVT.

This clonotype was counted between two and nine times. This CDR3 is CASSSVNTGELFF. CDR3 bases: TGTGCCAGCAGTTCCGTTAACACCGGGGAGCTGTTTTTT. V usage is TRBV6-6 and J usage is TRBJ2-2; D not certain. Germline CDR1 reads MNHNY; CDR2 reads SVGAGI (reference sequence). The ends were cut back, 4 bases at V and 2 bases at J, with 5 bases in the middle. The CDR3 is made up of 13 amino acids.